Reported below is one T cell receptor beta chain. The sample comes from a study of human T cells and chemical hapten exposure. Time point specified: patch test 3, about 24 weeks after DPC sensitization. Treatment defined: therapeutic diphenylcyclopropenone sensitization with weekly scalp DPC. TCRdb reprocessed the RACE reads via MiXCR and lists one record per CDR3 protein. The sample has 100,000 to 120,000 distinct CDR3 sequences, around 35% seen once. Trimming left V 1 base short and J 4 bases short, with 17 bases between. The CDR3 totals 16 residues. Germline V CDR1 and CDR2: SGHTA, FQGNSA. This chain links TRBV7-2 with TRBJ2-7; perhaps TRBD1 as D (7 bases). The receptor comes from a man aged 35 to 55 with alopecia areata. Some clones in this sample may be carry-over from other donors' samples. Sequenced here: whole blood, sampled in connection with sensitization to the hapten diphenylcyclopropenone (DPC). CDR3 sequence (DNA): TGTGCCAGCAGCTTAGGATTAGGAGGGGGCCCATACGAGCAGTACTTC. It encodes CASSLGLGGGPYEQYF.